Below, 16 T cell receptor beta chains from the same sample are listed, as sequenced in a study of cytomegalovirus exposure and HLA in healthy donors. Amplification used 60 Vbeta primers and 13 Jbeta primers. Some clones are missing from TCRdb's copy, which holds only in-frame ones; the method was immunoSEQ multiplex PCR. The sample lists about 160,000 clones; approximately 60% were seen once. Source material: PBMCs. These receptors came from a woman aged 55-69 years in good health and CMV-seropositive.

This rearrangement joins TRBV9 to TRBJ2-5, with 7 bases matching TRBD1. The J call may be wrong; the DNA end is better matched by TRBJ2-7. Germline CDR1 is SGDLS and CDR2 is YYNGEE. This CDR3 is built from 16 residues. The CDR3 DNA reads TGTGCCAGCAGCGTAGAGGCAACAGGGGTGCTCTACGAGCAGTACTTC. Its translation: CASSVEATGVLYEQYF.

The genes are TRBV27 and TRBJ2-3; D is possibly TRBD2 (6 bases). The CDR3 sequence is 15 residues long. Germline V gives CDR1 MNHEY, CDR2 SMNVEV (reference sequence). Trimming shortened V by 2 bases and J by 2 bases, and 11 bases separated the two germline ends. CDR3 bases: TGTGCCAGCAGTTTAGACGGGAGTGCCACAGATACGCAGTATTTT. Translating it yields CASSLDGSATDTQYF.

The V and J genes are TRBV9 and TRBJ2-6; tentative D call: TRBD2 (6 bases). CDR1 is SGDLS and CDR2 is YYNGEE in the germline V gene. The ends were cut back, 4 bases at V and 0 bases at J, with 14 bases in the middle. The CDR3 spans 17 residues. The CDR3 sequence: CASSTSGLISGANVLTF. CDR3 nucleotides: TGTGCCAGCAGCACCTCGGGACTGATCTCTGGGGCCAACGTCCTGACTTTC.

This clone was observed a handful of times. This chain joins TRBV4-3 and TRBJ2-1; possibly TRBD1 for D (5 bases). Trimming took off 2 bases at V and 0 bases at J, with 17 bases between the two ends. Germline assignment: CDR1 LGHNA and CDR2 YSLEER. This CDR3 has 18 amino acids. CDR3 DNA: TGCGCCAGCAGCCAATTGGCCCAGGGTACGAGCTCCTACAATGAGCAGTTCTTC. Encoded protein: CASSQLAQGTSSYNEQFF.

The V gene is TRBV29-1, the J gene TRBJ2-2; D is undetermined. This CDR3 region has 12 residues. V lost 3 bases and J 7 bases, leaving 9 bases between the germline ends. Germline V gene lookup returns CDR1 SQVTM and CDR2 ANQGSEA. This chain's CDR3 is CSVESSGGELFF. The CDR3 region has the DNA TGCAGCGTTGAGAGTTCGGGCGGGGAGCTGTTTTTT.

The chain uses TRBV10-3 and TRBJ2-1, with 11 bases identical to TRBD2. The CDR3 has 17 amino acids. V trimming: 5 bases; J trimming: 8 bases; junction bases outside the gene matches: 14. CDR1 ENHRY and CDR2 SYGVKD come from the germline V gene. The CDR3 DNA reads TGTGCCATCAGTTCTTCCGGGACTAGCGGAAGACGCTATGAGCAGTTCTTC. Its protein is CAISSSGTSGRRYEQFF.

V and J are TRBV7-2 and TRBJ2-7; 9 bases line up with TRBD1. CDR1 is SGHTA and CDR2 is FQGNSA in the germline V gene. J gave up 3 bases and V 6 bases, and 9 bases lay outside the gene matches. CDR3 length: 15 amino acids. DNA for the CDR3: TGTGCCAGCAGTACCACGGGGACAGGGCTCTACGAGCAGTACTTC. The encoded protein is CASSTTGTGLYEQYF.

This clone showed up just a few times. The chain combines TRBV11-2 with TRBJ2-5; D remains unclear. V was clipped by 0 bases and J by 4 bases, with 6 bases between them. Germline CDR1 is SGHAT and CDR2 is FQNNGV. CDR3 length equals 13 residues. CDR3 amino acids: CASSLDGGETQYF. Written as DNA, the CDR3 is TGTGCCAGCAGCTTAGACGGCGGAGAGACCCAGTACTTC.

The CDR3, as DNA: TGTGCCTCCTCGGCTAACTATGGCTACACCTTC. Its protein product is CASSANYGYTF. This chain links TRBV2 with TRBJ1-2; D is undetermined. V lost 11 bases and J lost 0, with 7 bases in between. CDR3 length equals 11 residues. Germline values: CDR1 SNHLY, CDR2 FYNNEI.

This clone was counted a single time. The gene calls are TRBV30 and TRBJ1-1, with 7 positions matching TRBD1. The length of the CDR3 is 15 residues. Germline lookup yields CDR1 GTSNPN and CDR2 SVGIG (reference sequence). After removal of 5 bases from V and 0 bases from J, the junction contained 9 bases not matched to a gene. Here the CDR3 DNA reads TGTGCCTGGGGGGCCTCCGGGACAGTGAACACTGAAGCTTTCTTT. This translates into CAWGASGTVNTEAFF.

The chain uses TRBV30 and TRBJ2-2; D is possibly TRBD2 (6 bases). CDR1 and CDR2 from the germline V gene are GTSNPN and SVGIG (reference sequence). With 8 bases removed from V and 0 bases from J, the gap between germline ends came to 13 bases. CDR3 length equals 14 residues. In nucleotides, the CDR3 is TGTGCCGGGGGGACCGTCGCGAACACCGGGGAGCTGTTTTTT. This encodes CAGGTVANTGELFF.

A single count supports this clone. The rearrangement uses TRBV7-9 and TRBJ1-2; 9 bases map to TRBD1. V shed 5 bases and J 4 bases; nucleotides not matched to a gene: 14. Per germline, CDR1 SEHNR and CDR2 FQNEAQ (reference sequence). The CDR3 is 17 residues long. The CDR3 reads CASSLGTGRPRGYGYTF. The CDR3 bases are TGTGCCAGCAGCCTTGGGACAGGGAGGCCACGGGGCTATGGCTACACCTTC.

This chain uses TRBV7-2 with TRBJ2-5, with 7 bases lining up with TRBD2. Matching the DNA end better, TRBJ2-7 makes the J call doubtful. Germline V gene sequence: CDR1 SGHTA, CDR2 FQGNSA. The CDR3 contains 16 residues. CDR3 region: CASSLDLAVSSYEQYF. CDR3 nucleotide sequence: TGTGCCAGCAGCTTAGATCTAGCGGTAAGCTCCTACGAGCAGTACTTC.

This chain joins TRBV28 and TRBJ2-5; 11 bases match TRBD2. Germline loops: CDR1 MDHEN, CDR2 SYDVKM. Losses at the gene ends were 5 bases for V and 5 bases for J; bases not matched to a gene: 13. The CDR3 spans 17 residues. CDR3 residues: CASSAGTSGIKVETQYF. CDR3 bases: TGTGCCAGCAGTGCTGGGACTAGCGGAATCAAAGTGGAGACCCAGTACTTC.

V is TRBV10-1 and J is TRBJ2-7; D is possibly TRBD2 (6 bases). There are 14 residues in the CDR3. V dropped 8 bases and J dropped 7 bases, with 21 bases sitting between them. The V gene's germline CDR1 is WNHNN and CDR2 SYGVQD (reference sequence). The CDR3 sequence: CASSPGDLPWEQYF. CDR3 DNA sequence: TGCGCCAGCTCCCCGGGGGATCTCCCCTGGGAGCAGTACTTC.

The genes are TRBV4-1 and TRBJ2-7; the match to TRBD2 covers 7 bases. From germline, CDR1 is MGHRA and CDR2 YSYEKL. V was clipped by 5 bases and J by 3 bases; unmatched bases: 7. This CDR3 has 14 amino acids. CDR3 in DNA: TGCGCCAGCAGCTCCCAGGCGGGAGACTACGAGCAGTACTTC. It yields the protein CASSSQAGDYEQYF.